Presented here are 18 T cell receptor beta chains from one specimen sequenced in a study of T cell changes during pregnancy in multiple sclerosis. Profiled with immunoSEQ multiplex PCR; TCRdb holds only in-frame clones, not every one. The data hold 45,000 to 70,000 clones, with around 92% observed a single time. Sequenced here: CD4+ T cells from peripheral blood mononuclear cells, sampled after pregnancy. The receptors come from a female donor in good health, enrolled as a control in a pregnancy study.

The gene calls are TRBV2 and TRBJ1-2; no clear D. V lost 6 bases, J lost 8 bases, and 16 bases lay in between. The CDR3 sequence is 13 residues long. Germline V gene data show CDR1 as SNHLY and CDR2 as FYNNEI. CDR3 sequence: CASRSPYGGGYTF. The CDR3 bases are TGTGCCAGCAGAAGCCCCTATGGAGGAGGCTACACCTTC.

The chain is built from TRBV18 and TRBJ2-1; 11 bases align to TRBD2. With 1 base clipped from V and 6 bases from J, the junction kept 8 bases outside the gene matches. Germline CDR1 and CDR2: KGHSH and LQKENI. This CDR3 contains 17 residues. Written as DNA, the CDR3 is TGTGCCAGCTCACCACGGGGTCCTAGCGGGGGGCTCAATGAGCAGTTCTTC. Residues: CASSPRGPSGGLNEQFF.

The chain recombines TRBV7-2 with TRBJ2-2; D might be TRBD2 (5 bases). CDR3 length: 15 amino acids. CDR1 and CDR2 (germline): SGHTA, FQGNSA. Trimming left V 2 bases short and J 6 bases short, with 13 bases between. CDR3 protein: CASSLLTSMAGELFF. CDR3 bases: TGTGCCAGCAGCTTATTAACTAGTATGGCCGGGGAGCTGTTTTTT.

The chain employs TRBV9 and TRBJ1-6; no firm D call. CDR1 SGDLS and CDR2 YYNGEE come from the germline V gene. CDR3 length equals 15 residues. V shed 5 bases and J shed 2 bases, with 11 bases lying between them. The CDR3: CASSSTDTYNSPLHF. CDR3 bases: TGTGCCAGCAGTTCTACAGACACCTATAATTCACCCCTCCACTTT.

This clone was seen just once. The genes are TRBV7-2 and TRBJ2-5; 7 bases agree with TRBD2. V lost 2 bases to trimming and J lost 7 bases; unmatched junction nucleotides: 7. The germline V gene encodes CDR1 SGHTA and CDR2 FQGNSA. This CDR3 spans 14 amino acids. Here the CDR3 reads CASSLQRGWVTQYF. The CDR3 DNA reads TGTGCCAGCAGCTTACAGCGGGGATGGGTGACCCAGTACTTC.

The rearrangement uses TRBV5-4 and TRBJ2-3; TRBD2 aligns across 7 bases. J was trimmed by 4 bases and V by 1 base; bases with no gene match: 9. CDR3 size: 16 residues. The germline gives CDR1 SGHNT, CDR2 YYREEE (reference sequence). For the CDR3, the DNA is TGTGCCAGCAGCTTGACGGGGCGGGGGTGGGCAGATACGCAGTATTTT. This translates into CASSLTGRGWADTQYF. Looking up the rest from reference TRBV5-4 and TRBJ2-3 gives the full variable domain: ETGVTQSPTHLIKTRGQQVTLRCSSQSGHNTVSWYQQALGQGPQFIFQYYREEENGRGNFPPRFSGLQFPNYSSELNVNALELDDSALYLCASSLTGRGWADTQYFGPGTRLTVL.

The gene calls are TRBV7-2 and TRBJ1-4, with 12 bases aligning to TRBD1. The germline V gene has CDR1 SGHTA and CDR2 FQGNSA. This CDR3 contains 18 residues. Trimming took 4 bases from V and 3 from J; bases not matched to a gene: 9. This CDR3 is CASSSRPGQGAANEKLFF. The CDR3 bases are TGTGCCAGCAGCTCCAGACCGGGACAGGGGGCGGCTAATGAAAAACTGTTTTTT.

The gene calls are TRBV5-1 and TRBJ2-5; D might be TRBD2 (6 bases). The germline gives CDR1 SGHRS, CDR2 YFSETQ. This CDR3 region has 15 residues. Trimming shortened V by 0 bases and J by 7 bases, and 16 bases separated the two germline ends. For the CDR3, the DNA is TGCGCCAGCAGCTTGGGGGAGCTTCTCGGGGGGACCCAGTACTTC. As protein: CASSLGELLGGTQYF.

V gene TRBV4-1 combines with J gene TRBJ2-5, with D maybe TRBD1 (5 bases). The germline V gene has CDR1 MGHRA and CDR2 YSYEKL. The germline V and J ends were trimmed by 0 bases and 5 bases, with 16 bases remaining between them. The CDR3 has 16 residues. Here the CDR3 DNA reads TGCGCCAGCAGCCAAGATACCAGGGTCTTTGTGGAGACCCAGTACTTC. It translates to CASSQDTRVFVETQYF.

The genes are TRBV4-3 and TRBJ1-2; tentative D call: TRBD1 (5 bases). Germline-derived CDR1 and CDR2 are LGHNA and YSLEER. V lost 0 bases, J lost 7 bases, and 12 bases lay in between. The CDR3 runs 14 residues. CDR3 nucleotide sequence: TGCGCCAGCAGCCAAGAGAAGGGGATTGGTGGCTACACCTTC. Its protein is CASSQEKGIGGYTF.

About this clone itself: The junction departs from germline at one end; a sequencing error may be responsible. This sequence joins TRBV7-9 and TRBJ2-1; 9 bases line up with TRBD2. The CDR3 is made up of 14 amino acids. Per the germline V gene, CDR1 is SEHNR and CDR2 is FQNEAQ (reference sequence). The CDR3, as DNA: TGTGCCAGCAGATTAGGGCAGGAGCGGGGGGTGCCGTTCTTC. It encodes CASRLGQERGVPFF.

The rearrangement uses TRBV5-4 and TRBJ1-4; 7 bases agree with TRBD1. The CDR3 has 14 residues. Germline CDR1 and CDR2: SGHNT and YYREEE (reference sequence). Trimming removed 4 bases from V and 4 bases from J; junction bases left unmatched: 4. The CDR3 nucleotides read TGTGCCAGCAGCCGGGACAGCGGTAATGAAAAACTGTTTTTT. Amino acids: CASSRDSGNEKLFF.

V and J are TRBV19 and TRBJ1-5; 11 nucleotides align to TRBD1. V lost 4 bases to trimming and J lost 3 bases; unmatched junction nucleotides: 11. Germline V CDR1 and CDR2: LNHDA, SQIVND (reference sequence). CDR3 length: 18 amino acids. In nucleotides, the CDR3 is TGTGCCAGTAGTAGACGGACAGGGGGCGGGGGATCCAATCAGCCCCAGCATTTT. It codes for CASSRRTGGGGSNQPQHF.

V gene TRBV10-3 combines with J gene TRBJ2-7, with TRBD1 matching 7 bases. With V trimmed by 4 bases and J by 5 bases, 2 bases remained unmatched. The germline V gene has CDR1 ENHRY and CDR2 SYGVKD. This CDR3 spans 12 amino acids. The CDR3 spells CAISGGGHEQYF. The CDR3, as DNA: TGTGCCATCAGTGGAGGGGGCCACGAGCAGTACTTC.

CDR3 residues: CASSPSNRQGGGYTF. For the CDR3, the DNA is TGTGCCAGCAGCCCATCAAACCGACAGGGCGGGGGCTACACCTTC. V gene TRBV11-2 combines with J gene TRBJ1-2, with 7 bases aligning to TRBD1. The CDR3 is made up of 15 amino acids. V gave up 5 bases and J gave up 8 bases; unmatched junction bases: 14. Germline CDR1 is SGHAT and CDR2 is FQNNGV.

The V and J genes are TRBV7-2 and TRBJ2-6; weak D call: TRBD1 (5 bases). Germline assignment: CDR1 SGHTA and CDR2 FQGNSA. The CDR3 runs 15 residues. V gave up 5 bases and J gave up 2 bases, with 10 bases separating them. DNA of the CDR3: TGTGCCAGCAGCCCCCAGACAGCTGGGGCCAACGTCCTGACTTTC. Translating it yields CASSPQTAGANVLTF.

CDR3 protein: CASSQGAREEQYF. Here the CDR3 DNA reads TGTGCCAGCAGCCAAGGAGCGAGAGAAGAGCAGTACTTC. V gene TRBV4-2 combines with J gene TRBJ2-7, with D uncertain. The CDR3 has 13 residues. Looked up from germline, CDR1 is LGHNA and CDR2 is YNFKEQ. V gave up 1 base and J gave up 7 bases, with 11 bases separating them.

In DNA, the CDR3 is TGTGCCAGCTCACCGGGACAGTTGGGCACAGATACGCAGTATTTT. It codes for CASSPGQLGTDTQYF. The chain links TRBV18 to TRBJ2-3; 7 bases align to TRBD1. With V trimmed by 3 bases and J by 1 base, 4 bases remained unmatched. There are 15 residues in the CDR3. The germline V gene encodes CDR1 KGHSH and CDR2 LQKENI.